This T cell receptor (beta chain) was found in a study of Graves' ophthalmopathy and Graves' hyperthyroidism. This CDR3 has 15 amino acids. The germline CDR1 and CDR2 sequences are SEHNR and FQNEAQ (reference sequence). TCR beta CDR3 amplification used RNA transcripts. Amplification began with first-round RT-PCR using HTBI primers, then second-round multiplex PCR was performed. TCRdb used MiXCR to reprocess the multiplex PCR reads, holding one entry per CDR3 protein. The table lists some 360,000 distinct CDR3 sequences, 17% of them singletons, with around 2.4% in the top ten. The TCR comes from an adult woman with stable Graves' hyperthyroidism. The sample was peripheral blood. The genes are TRBV7-9 and TRBJ2-7; 13 bases fit TRBD2. The DNA end is a closer match to TRBJ2-1, so the J assignment may be wrong. This CDR3 is CASSYGGLAGFEQFF. CDR3 DNA sequence: TGTGCCAGCAGCTACGGGGGACTAGCGGGATTTGAGCAGTTCTTC.